This TCR beta chain was captured by sequencing in a study of identifying expanded T cells in peripheral blood. Study-level findings and limits: Differentially abundant clones: around 1.2 between replicates, about 16 at about two weeks, over 18 at four. Clone count variance between roughly two-week samples rose with total template count.

Worth noting for this clone: Antigen: not known.

CDR1 is SGHRS and CDR2 is YFSETQ in the germline V gene. The CDR3 totals 14 residues. Trimming shortened V by 4 bases and J by 4 bases, and 14 bases separated the two germline ends. During the collection period, no donor immune events like infections were recorded. Here immunoSEQ multiplex PCR was the method, and the copy in TCRdb shows in-frame clones only, minus some. Of 85,000 to 95,000 clones in the sample, about nine tenths were seen once. The chain carries TRBV5-1 and TRBJ2-5, with a possible D match to TRBD1 (6 bases). The source of this sequence is a person between 18 and 75 years old in good health. Sequences were obtained from blood. DNA of the CDR3: TGCGCCAGCAGCGCAAACAGGGTAACAGAGACCCAGTACTTC. Its translation: CASSANRVTETQYF. The full variable domain, with the rest looked up from reference TRBV5-1 and TRBJ2-5, is KAGVTQTPRYLIKTRGQQVTLSCSPISGHRSVSWYQQTPGQGLQFLFEYFSETQRNKGNFPGRFSGRQFSNSRSEMNVSTLELGDSALYLCASSANRVTETQYFGPGTRLLVL.